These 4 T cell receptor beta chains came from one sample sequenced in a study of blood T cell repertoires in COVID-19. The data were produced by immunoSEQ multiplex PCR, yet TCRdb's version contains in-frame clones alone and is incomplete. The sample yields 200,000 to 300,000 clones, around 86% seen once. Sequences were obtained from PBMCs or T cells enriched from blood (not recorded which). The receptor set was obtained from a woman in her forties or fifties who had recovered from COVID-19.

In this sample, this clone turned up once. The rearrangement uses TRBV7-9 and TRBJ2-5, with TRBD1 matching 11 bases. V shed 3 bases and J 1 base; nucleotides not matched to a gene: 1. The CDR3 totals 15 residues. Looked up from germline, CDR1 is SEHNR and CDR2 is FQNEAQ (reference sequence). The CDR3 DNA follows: TGTGCCAGCAGCTTCGGGACAGGGGGCCAAGAGACCCAGTACTTC. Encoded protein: CASSFGTGGQETQYF.

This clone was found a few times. The CDR3 loop is CASSLAERGEQYF. DNA of the CDR3: TGTGCCAGCAGCTTAGCCGAAAGGGGAGAGCAGTACTTC. This sequence joins TRBV11-3 and TRBJ2-7, with D perhaps TRBD1 (5 bases). Germline loops: CDR1 SGHNT, CDR2 YENEEA. V was cut by 1 base and J by 7 bases, with 11 bases left in between. The CDR3 runs 13 residues.

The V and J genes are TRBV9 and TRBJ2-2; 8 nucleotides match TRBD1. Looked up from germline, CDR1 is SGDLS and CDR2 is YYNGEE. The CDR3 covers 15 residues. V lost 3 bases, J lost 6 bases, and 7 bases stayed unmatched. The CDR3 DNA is TGTGCCAGCAGCGGACAGGGGACCCCCGCCGGGGAGCTGTTTTTT. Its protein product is CASSGQGTPAGELFF.

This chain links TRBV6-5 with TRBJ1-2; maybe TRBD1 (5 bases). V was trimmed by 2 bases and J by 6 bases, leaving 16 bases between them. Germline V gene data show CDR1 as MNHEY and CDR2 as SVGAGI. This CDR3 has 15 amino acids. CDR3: CASSYGRQRRDGYTF. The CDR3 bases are TGTGCCAGCAGTTACGGTCGACAGCGAAGGGATGGCTACACCTTC.